Listed here are 8 T cell receptor beta chains from one sample, sequenced in a study of identifying expanded T cells in peripheral blood. Assay: immunoSEQ multiplex PCR; the TCRdb copy retains only in-frame clones and omits some. The sample includes approximately 58,000 clones, more than 70% seen only once; the top ten take around 3.5%. The sequencing sample was made of blood. All receptors come from a person between 18 and 69 years old in good health.

The gene calls are TRBV9 and TRBJ2-7; 8 bases agree with TRBD2. CDR1 is SGDLS, CDR2 YYNGEE, per germline. The CDR3 loop spans 15 amino acids. Unmatched junction bases numbered 8, after V lost 3 bases and J lost 3 bases. The CDR3, as DNA: TGTGCCAGCAGCGCCTCCGGGACTAGAGACTACGAGCAGTACTTC. Translation: CASSASGTRDYEQYF.

The genes are TRBV5-1 and TRBJ1-1; D is unresolved. The germline CDR1 and CDR2 sequences are SGHRS and YFSETQ. CDR3 length equals 13 residues. V was clipped by 7 bases and J by 1 base, with 11 bases between them. As DNA, the CDR3 is TGCGCCAGCTCGGAACAGTCGAACACTGAAGCTTTCTTT. Protein sequence: CASSEQSNTEAFF. The whole variable domain, filled in from reference TRBV5-1 and TRBJ1-1, reads KAGVTQTPRYLIKTRGQQVTLSCSPISGHRSVSWYQQTPGQGLQFLFEYFSETQRNKGNFPGRFSGRQFSNSRSEMNVSTLELGDSALYLCASSEQSNTEAFFGQGTRLTVV.

This chain links TRBV28 with TRBJ2-5; possible D gene TRBD1, 6 bases. Trimming removed 8 bases from V and 5 bases from J, with 21 bases in between. CDR3 size: 15 residues. The germline V gene has CDR1 MDHEN and CDR2 SYDVKM. DNA of the CDR3: TGTGCCAGCGCCCCTTTGGACAGTCCGGGGGAGACCCAGTACTTC. The encoded protein is CASAPLDSPGETQYF. Full variable domain (outside the CDR3, taken from reference TRBV28 and TRBJ2-5): DVKVTQSSRYLVKRTGEKVFLECVQDMDHENMFWYRQDPGLGLRLIYFSYDVKMKEKGDIPEGYSVSREKKERFSLILESASTNQTSMYLCASAPLDSPGETQYFGPGTRLLVL.

J is TRBJ2-5 and V is TRBV19, with D tentatively TRBD1 or TRBD2 (5 bases each). The CDR3 totals 13 residues. Trimming stripped 5 bases from V and 5 bases from J, with 12 bases between. CDR1 LNHDA and CDR2 SQIVND come from the germline V gene (reference sequence). This CDR3 reads CASSLTWGETQYF. The CDR3 DNA follows: TGTGCCAGTAGTCTCACCTGGGGGGAGACCCAGTACTTC.

The chain employs TRBV7-2 and TRBJ2-2; D is possibly TRBD1 or TRBD2 (5 bases each). Trimming pared 0 bases from V and 1 base from J, leaving 9 bases between. Germline V gene data show CDR1 as SGHTA and CDR2 as FQGNSA. The CDR3 is 16 residues long. CDR3 sequence (DNA): TGTGCCAGCAGCTTAGCGCCAGGGAGGAACACCGGGGAGCTGTTTTTT. It codes for CASSLAPGRNTGELFF.

This chain's CDR3 is CASSQAVGSGGDKTQYF. The CDR3 DNA reads TGCGCCAGCAGCCAAGCCGTAGGTAGCGGGGGGGATAAGACCCAGTACTTC. The chain employs TRBV4-1 and TRBJ2-5; 11 bases are a match to TRBD2. Germline loops: CDR1 MGHRA, CDR2 YSYEKL. After removal of 1 base from V and 6 bases from J, the junction contained 10 bases not matched to a gene. The CDR3 is made up of 17 amino acids.

In its sample, this clone was seen once. The chain has TRBV19 and TRBJ1-1; D gene uncertain. The CDR3 totals 13 residues. The germline V gene has CDR1 LNHDA and CDR2 SQIVND (reference sequence). V lost 5 bases to trimming and J lost 1 base, with 8 bases between them. The chain's CDR3 is CASSHRGNTEAFF. In nucleotides, the CDR3 is TGTGCCAGTAGTCACAGAGGGAACACTGAAGCTTTCTTT.

The J gene is TRBJ1-2, the V gene TRBV11-2; D gene uncertain. This CDR3 spans 13 amino acids. The V gene's germline CDR1 is SGHAT and CDR2 FQNNGV. Trimming took off 0 bases at V and 7 bases at J, with 9 bases between the two ends. In nucleotides, the CDR3 is TGTGCCAGCAGCTTAGATCGCAGTCGTGGCTACACCTTC. Its protein is CASSLDRSRGYTF.